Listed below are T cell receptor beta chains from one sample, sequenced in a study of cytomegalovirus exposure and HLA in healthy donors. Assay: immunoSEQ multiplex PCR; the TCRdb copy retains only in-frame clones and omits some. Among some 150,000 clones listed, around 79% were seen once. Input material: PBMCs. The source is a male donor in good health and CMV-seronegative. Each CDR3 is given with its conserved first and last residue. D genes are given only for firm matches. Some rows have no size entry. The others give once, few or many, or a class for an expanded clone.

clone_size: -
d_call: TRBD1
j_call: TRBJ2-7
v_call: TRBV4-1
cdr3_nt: TGCGCCAGCAGCCTCTCGGACAGGGTGCTTTACGAGCAGTACTTC
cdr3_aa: CASSLSDRVLYEQYF

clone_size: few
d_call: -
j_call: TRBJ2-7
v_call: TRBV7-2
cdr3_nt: TGTGCCAGCAGCTTAGGTTCAGGGGTGATAGCGTACGAGCAGTACTTC
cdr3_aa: CASSLGSGVIAYEQYF

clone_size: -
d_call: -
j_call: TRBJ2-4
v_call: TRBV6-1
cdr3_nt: TGTGCCAGCAGCGAAACGGACATTCAGTACTTC
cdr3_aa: CASSETDIQYF

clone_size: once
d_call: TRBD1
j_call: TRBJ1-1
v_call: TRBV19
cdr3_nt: TGTGCCAGTAGTAAGACAGGGGGGGCTGAAGCTTTCTTT
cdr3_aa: CASSKTGGAEAFF

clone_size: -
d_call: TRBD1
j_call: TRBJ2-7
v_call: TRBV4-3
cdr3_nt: TGCGCCAGCAGCCAGACAGGGGCCCCAGGGTACGAGCAGTACTTC
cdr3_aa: CASSQTGAPGYEQYF

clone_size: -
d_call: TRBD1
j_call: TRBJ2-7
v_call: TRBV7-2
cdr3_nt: TGTGCCAGCAGCTTAAGGCAGGGGGCGTCCGAGCAGTACTTC
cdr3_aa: CASSLRQGASEQYF

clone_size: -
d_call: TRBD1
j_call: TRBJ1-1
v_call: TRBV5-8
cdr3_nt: TGTGCCAGCAGCGCCGGGACAGCGGACACTGAAGCTTTCTTT
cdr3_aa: CASSAGTADTEAFF

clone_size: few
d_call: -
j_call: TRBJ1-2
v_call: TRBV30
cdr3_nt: TGTGCCTGGAGTGGCGGAGGCCTCTATGGCTACACCTTC
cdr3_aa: CAWSGGGLYGYTF

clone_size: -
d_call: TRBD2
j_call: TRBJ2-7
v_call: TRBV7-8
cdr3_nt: TGTGCCAGCAGCTTAGCGACTAGCGGGAGGCCCTACGAGCAGTACTTC
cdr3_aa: CASSLATSGRPYEQYF

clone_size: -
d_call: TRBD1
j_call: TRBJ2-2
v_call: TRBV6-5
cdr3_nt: TGTGCCAGCAGTTACCTCGGGACAGGGAACACCGGGGAGCTGTTTTTT
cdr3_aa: CASSYLGTGNTGELFF

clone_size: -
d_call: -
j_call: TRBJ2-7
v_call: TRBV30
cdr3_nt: TGTGCCTGGAGGATAACAGGGACCCACGAGCAGTACTTC
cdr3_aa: CAWRITGTHEQYF

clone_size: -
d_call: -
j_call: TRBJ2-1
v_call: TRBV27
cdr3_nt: TGTGCCAGCAGTTTCAGCGGAGCCGGGTGGTACAATGAGCAGTTCTTC
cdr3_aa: CASSFSGAGWYNEQFF

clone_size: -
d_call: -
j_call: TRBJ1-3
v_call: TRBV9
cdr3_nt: TGTGCCAGCAGCGCTACGGGAAACTCTGGAAACACCATATATTTT
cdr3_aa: CASSATGNSGNTIYF

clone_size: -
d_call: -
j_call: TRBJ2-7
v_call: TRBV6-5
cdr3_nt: TGTGCCAGCAGTTCTCGGGCCTACGAGCAGTACTTC
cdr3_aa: CASSSRAYEQYF

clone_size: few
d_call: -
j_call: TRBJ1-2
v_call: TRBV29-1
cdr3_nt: TGCAGCGTTGTATACACTAACTATGGCTACACCTTC
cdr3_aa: CSVVYTNYGYTF

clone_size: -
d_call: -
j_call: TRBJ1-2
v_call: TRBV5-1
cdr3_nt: TGCGCCAGCAGCCCAACCGACCAGGGCTATGGCTACACCTTC
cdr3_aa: CASSPTDQGYGYTF

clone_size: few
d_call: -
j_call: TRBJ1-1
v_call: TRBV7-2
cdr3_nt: TGTGCCAGCAGCGGATCAGGGTTGAACACTGAAGCTTTCTTT
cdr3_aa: CASSGSGLNTEAFF

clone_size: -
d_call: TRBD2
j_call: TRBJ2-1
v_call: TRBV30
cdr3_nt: TGTGCCTGGAGTGTACGGCCTAGCGGCCTCTCCTACAATGAGCAGTTCTTC
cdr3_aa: CAWSVRPSGLSYNEQFF

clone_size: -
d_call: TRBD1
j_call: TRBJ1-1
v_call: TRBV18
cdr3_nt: TGTGCCAGCTCACCTCAGGGGGTGAACACTGAAGCTTTCTTT
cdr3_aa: CASSPQGVNTEAFF

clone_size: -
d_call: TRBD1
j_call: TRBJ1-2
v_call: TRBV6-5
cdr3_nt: TGTGCCAGCAGTTCCGACAGGGGGTATGGATATGGCTACACCTTC
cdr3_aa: CASSSDRGYGYGYTF

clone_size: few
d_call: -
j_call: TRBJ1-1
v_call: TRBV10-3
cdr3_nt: TGTGCCATCAGTCAACAGGGATTGAACACTGAAGCTTTCTTT
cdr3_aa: CAISQQGLNTEAFF

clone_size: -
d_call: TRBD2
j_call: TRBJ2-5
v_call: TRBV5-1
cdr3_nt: TGCGCCAGCAGCTTCGCTAGCGGGGGAGAGACCCAGTACTTC
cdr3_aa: CASSFASGGETQYF

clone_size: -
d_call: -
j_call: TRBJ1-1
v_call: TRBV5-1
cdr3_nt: TGCGCCAGCAGCTTGGAGGACAGGAACACTGAAGCTTTCTTT
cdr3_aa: CASSLEDRNTEAFF

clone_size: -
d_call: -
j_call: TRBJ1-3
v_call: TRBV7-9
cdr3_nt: TGTGCCAGCAGCCGCTCAGGGGCGGGAAACACCATATATTTT
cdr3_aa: CASSRSGAGNTIYF

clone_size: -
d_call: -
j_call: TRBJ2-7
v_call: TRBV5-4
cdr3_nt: TGTGCCAGCAGCTTGGCGGCAGGGCGAGCCTACGAGCAGTACTTC
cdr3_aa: CASSLAAGRAYEQYF

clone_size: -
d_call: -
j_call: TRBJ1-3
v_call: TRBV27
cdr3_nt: TGTGCCAGCAGTTTATCCGGAGGCTCTGGAAACACCATATATTTT
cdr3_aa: CASSLSGGSGNTIYF

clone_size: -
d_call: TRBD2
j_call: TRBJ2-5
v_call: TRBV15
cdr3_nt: TGTGCCACCAGCAGACTTAGAGGACTAGCGGGAGAGACCCAGTACTTC
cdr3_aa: CATSRLRGLAGETQYF

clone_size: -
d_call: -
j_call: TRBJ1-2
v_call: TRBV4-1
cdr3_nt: TGCGCCAGCAGCCAAGATCTGAGCGTCTACTATGGCTACACCTTC
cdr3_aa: CASSQDLSVYYGYTF

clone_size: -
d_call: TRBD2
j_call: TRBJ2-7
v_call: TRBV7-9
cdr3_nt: TGTGCCAGCAGTCTTAAAACCGGGACTATCTACGAGCAGTACTTC
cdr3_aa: CASSLKTGTIYEQYF

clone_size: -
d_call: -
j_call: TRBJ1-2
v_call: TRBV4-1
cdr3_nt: TGCGCCAGCAGCCAAGTCGGCAGGGGTAGCTCTGGCTACACCTTC
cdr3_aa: CASSQVGRGSSGYTF

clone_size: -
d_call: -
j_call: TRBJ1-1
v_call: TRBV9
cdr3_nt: TGTGCCAGCAGCTTATCAGGGGCTTATTATGACACTGAAGCTTTCTTT
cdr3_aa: CASSLSGAYYDTEAFF

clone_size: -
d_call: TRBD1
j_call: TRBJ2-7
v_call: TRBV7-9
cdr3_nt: TGTGCCAGCAGCTTAGATAGCAGGGGGCCTGGCGAGCAGTACTTC
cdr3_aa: CASSLDSRGPGEQYF

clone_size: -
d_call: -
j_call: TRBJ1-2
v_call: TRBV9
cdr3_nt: TGTGCCAGCAGCTCTAAAACTGCCGGGGGTACCTATGGCTACACCTTC
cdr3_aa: CASSSKTAGGTYGYTF

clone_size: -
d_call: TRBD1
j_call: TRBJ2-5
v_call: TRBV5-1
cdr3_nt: TGCGCCAGCAGCGGCGGGACAGGCGGTCGACAAGAGACCCAGTACTTC
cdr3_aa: CASSGGTGGRQETQYF

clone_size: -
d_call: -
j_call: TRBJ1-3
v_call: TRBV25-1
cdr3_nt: TGTGCCAGCAGTTCGACAGGCTCTGGAAACACCATATATTTT
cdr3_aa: CASSSTGSGNTIYF

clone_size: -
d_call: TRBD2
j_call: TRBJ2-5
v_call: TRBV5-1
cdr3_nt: TGCGCCAGCAGCCGGGGGGGCGCGGGGGCCGAGGAGACCCAGTACTTC
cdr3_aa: CASSRGGAGAEETQYF

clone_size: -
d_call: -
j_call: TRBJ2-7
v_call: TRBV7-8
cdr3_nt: TGTGCCAGCAGCCCCAACGGGGGAGTCTACGAGCAGTACTTC
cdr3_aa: CASSPNGGVYEQYF

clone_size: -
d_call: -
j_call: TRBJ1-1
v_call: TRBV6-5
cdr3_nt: TGTGCCAGCAGTCCGGGACATGGCTGTGAAGCTTTCTTT
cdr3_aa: CASSPGHGCEAFF

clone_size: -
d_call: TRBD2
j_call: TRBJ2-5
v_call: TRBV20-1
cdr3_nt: TGCAGTGGACTAGCGGCAGAGACCCAGTACTTC
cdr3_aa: CSGLAAETQYF

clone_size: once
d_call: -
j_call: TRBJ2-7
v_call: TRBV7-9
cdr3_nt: TGTGCCAGCAGCCAGCTCCTGGAGCGACTCGAGCAGTACTTC
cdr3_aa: CASSQLLERLEQYF

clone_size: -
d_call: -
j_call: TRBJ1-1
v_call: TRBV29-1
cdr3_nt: TGCAGCGTATTAAAACGGACACGAGAGAACATGAACACTGAAGCTTTCTTT
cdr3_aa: CSVLKRTRENMNTEAFF

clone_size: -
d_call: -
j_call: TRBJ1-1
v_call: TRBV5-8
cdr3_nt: TGTGCCAGCACTAGAAGAAACAGGGTCACTGAAGCTTTCTTT
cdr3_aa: CASTRRNRVTEAFF

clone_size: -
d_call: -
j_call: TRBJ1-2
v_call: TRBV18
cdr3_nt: TGTGCCAGCTCGTCGACAGTAAACTATGGCTACACCTTC
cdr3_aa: CASSSTVNYGYTF

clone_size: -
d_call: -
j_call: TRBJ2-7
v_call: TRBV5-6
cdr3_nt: TGTGCCAGCAGCTCAAGGGAGTCCCGCTCCTACGAGCAGTACTTC
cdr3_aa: CASSSRESRSYEQYF

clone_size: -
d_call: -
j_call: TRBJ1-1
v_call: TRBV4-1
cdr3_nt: TGCGCCAGCAGCCAAGAAGCCGAACATGGGCGGGGGAACACTGAAGCTTTCTTT
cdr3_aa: CASSQEAEHGRGNTEAFF

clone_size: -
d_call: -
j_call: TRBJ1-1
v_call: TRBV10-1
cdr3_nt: TGCGCCAGCAGCGCGGCGGGGACGGAGAACACTGAAGCTTTCTTT
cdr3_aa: CASSAAGTENTEAFF

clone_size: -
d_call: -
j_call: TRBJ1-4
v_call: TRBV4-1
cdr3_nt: TGCGCCAGCAGCCCGAGGAGCGGGTTTAATGAAAAACTGTTTTTT
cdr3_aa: CASSPRSGFNEKLFF

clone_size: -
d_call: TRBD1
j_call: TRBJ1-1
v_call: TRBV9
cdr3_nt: TGTGCCAGCAGCGTAGTCCCCTCAGGGGGCGTTGACACTGAAGCTTTCTTT
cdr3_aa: CASSVVPSGGVDTEAFF

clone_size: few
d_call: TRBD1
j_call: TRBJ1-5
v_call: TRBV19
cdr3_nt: TGTGCCAGTAACACAGGGGATAGCAATCAGCCCCAGCATTTT
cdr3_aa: CASNTGDSNQPQHF

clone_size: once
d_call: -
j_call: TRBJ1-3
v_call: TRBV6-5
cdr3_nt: TGTGCCAGTAGGAGAGAAAGCTCTGGAAACACCATATATTTT
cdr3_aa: CASRRESSGNTIYF

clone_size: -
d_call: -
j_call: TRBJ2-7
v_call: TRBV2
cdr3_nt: TGTGCCAGCAGTGAAAGCGTACGAGGCGGAGCCTACGAGCAGTACTTC
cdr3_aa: CASSESVRGGAYEQYF

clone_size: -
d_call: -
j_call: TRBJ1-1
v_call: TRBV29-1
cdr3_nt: TGCAGCGTTGAGGTCGGGGGGCTTGGGTACACTGAAGCTTTCTTT
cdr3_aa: CSVEVGGLGYTEAFF

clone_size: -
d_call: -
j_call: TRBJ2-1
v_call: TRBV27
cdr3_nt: TGTGCCAGCAGTTCCTCACACATAGGGAGGCAGTTCTTC
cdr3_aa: CASSSSHIGRQFF

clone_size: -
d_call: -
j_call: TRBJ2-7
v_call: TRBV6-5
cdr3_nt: TGTGCCAGCACCAAGGAGGGGGGGACCTCCCTAGACTTC
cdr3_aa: CASTKEGGTSLDF